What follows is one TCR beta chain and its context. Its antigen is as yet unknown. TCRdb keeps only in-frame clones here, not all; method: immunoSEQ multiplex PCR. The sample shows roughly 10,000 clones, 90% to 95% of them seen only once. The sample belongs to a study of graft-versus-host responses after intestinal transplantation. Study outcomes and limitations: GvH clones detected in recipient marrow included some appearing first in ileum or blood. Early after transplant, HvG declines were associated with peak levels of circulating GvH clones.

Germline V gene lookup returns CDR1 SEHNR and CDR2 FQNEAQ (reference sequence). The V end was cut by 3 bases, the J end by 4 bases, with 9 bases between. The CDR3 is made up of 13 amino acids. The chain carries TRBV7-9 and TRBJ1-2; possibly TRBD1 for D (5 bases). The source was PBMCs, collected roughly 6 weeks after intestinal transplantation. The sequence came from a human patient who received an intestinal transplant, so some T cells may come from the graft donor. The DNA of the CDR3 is TGTGCCAGCAGCTTGGGGGATCTCTATGGCTACACCTTC. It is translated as CASSLGDLYGYTF.